The T cell receptor (beta chain) under discussion was sequenced for a study of T-cell reconstitution after alpha-beta-depleted transplantation in children. General observations from the study: Diversity and T-cell counts at one year after transplant derived mostly from new T cells. Recipient T cells and thymic progenitors that survived gave rise to the high TCRbeta diversity observed at day 60 in some patients.

Preparation of the TCRbeta library used unique molecular identifiers. TCRdb re-called the PCR reads through MiXCR, storing one row per CDR3 protein. The table has 200,000 to 300,000 distinct CDR3 sequences, more than 20% seen once. This clonotype has only a few counts. What it recognizes is unknown. V gave up 3 bases and J gave up 0 bases, with 9 bases separating them. The length of the CDR3 is 13 residues. Germline V CDR1 and CDR2: SQVTM, ANQGSEA. The clonotype originates from a female patient under 10 years old who had a stem cell transplant for congenital amegakaryocytic thrombocytopenia, so the T cells may come from the graft donor. This rearrangement joins TRBV29-1 to TRBJ2-7; perhaps TRBD2 as D (5 bases). The sequencing used PBMCs, mostly from graft donor cells, collected 360 days after TCRalphabeta/CD19-depleted stem cell transplant. The CDR3 DNA reads as TGCAGCGTTGATCGGGGTAACTCCTACGAGCAGTACTTC. Protein sequence: CSVDRGNSYEQYF.